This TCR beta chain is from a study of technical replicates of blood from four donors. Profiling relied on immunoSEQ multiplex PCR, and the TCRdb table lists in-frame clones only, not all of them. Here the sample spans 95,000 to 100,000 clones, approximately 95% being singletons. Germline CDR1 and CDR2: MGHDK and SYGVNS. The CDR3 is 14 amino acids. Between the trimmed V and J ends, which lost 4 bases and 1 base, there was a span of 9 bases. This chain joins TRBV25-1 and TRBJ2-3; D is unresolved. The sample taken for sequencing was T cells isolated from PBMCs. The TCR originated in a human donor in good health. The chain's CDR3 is CASSGYFGTDTQYF. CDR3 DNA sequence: TGTGCCAGCAGTGGATATTTCGGCACAGATACGCAGTATTTT.